Presented here are 13 T cell receptor beta chains from one specimen sequenced in a study of low-dose radiotherapy and immunotherapy resistance in tumors. First-strand cDNA used TRAV- and TRBV-specific primers, covering alpha and beta chains. It was with a constant-region primer and a V-primer adapter that TCRs were amplified over about 20 PCR cycles. Each CDR3 protein gets one entry after TCRdb re-called the reads with MiXCR. The table shows around 84,000 distinct CDR3 sequences, with less than 20% occurring only once. The sample's time point: after trial treatment. Treatment noted: LDRT plus nivolumab, ipilimumab, low-dose cyclophosphamide and aspirin (RACIN trial). This sample comprised PBMCs, obtained after low-dose radiotherapy plus immunotherapy. These receptor sequences come from a male donor with prostate cancer.

In this sample, this clonotype turned up many times. The chain uses TRBV30 and TRBJ2-4; the D gene is possibly TRBD2 (6 bases). The CDR3 length is 16 residues. Germline CDR1 is GTSNPN and CDR2 is SVGIG (reference sequence). V was cut by 3 bases and J by 2 bases, with 17 bases left in between. The chain's CDR3 is CAWRKTRNDPKNIQYF. CDR3 in DNA: TGTGCCTGGAGGAAGACTAGAAACGACCCCAAAAACATTCAGTACTTC.

This clonotype appeared many times. The gene calls are TRBV6-5 and TRBJ2-3, with TRBD2 as a possible D gene (6 bases). The V and J ends lost 5 bases and 6 bases respectively, with 15 bases between them. CDR3 length: 14 amino acids. Germline V CDR1 and CDR2: MNHEY, SVGAGI. As DNA, the CDR3 is TGTGCCAGCAGTCATGACCTTGGAGGGGATACGCAGTATTTT. This gives the protein CASSHDLGGDTQYF.

This clonotype was recorded at least ten times. V usage is TRBV19 and J usage is TRBJ2-5, with TRBD1 matching 8 bases. The CDR3 runs to 14 residues. V trimming: 5 bases; J trimming: 5 bases; junction bases outside the gene matches: 7. Germline CDR1 LNHDA, CDR2 SQIVND (reference sequence). Here the CDR3 DNA reads TGTGCCAGTAGTGCGTCAGGGGGCTCGGAGACCCAGTACTTC. Translating gives CASSASGGSETQYF.

This clonotype was observed many times. V is TRBV4-3 and J is TRBJ2-1; D not resolved. CDR3 length: 16 amino acids. V dropped 1 base and J dropped 0 bases, with 10 bases sitting between them. Germline loops: CDR1 LGHNA, CDR2 YSLEER. The CDR3 nucleotides read TGCGCCAGCAGCCAAGTGGCCCTGAGCTCCTACAATGAGCAGTTCTTC. Its translation: CASSQVALSSYNEQFF.

This clonotype was found many times. The chain uses TRBV6-6 and TRBJ2-1, with 7 bases that match TRBD2. V was clipped by 0 bases and J by 0 bases; unmatched bases: 14. The CDR3 extends over 20 amino acids. Germline loops: CDR1 MNHNY, CDR2 SVGAGI (reference sequence). The DNA of the CDR3 is TGTGCCAGCAGTTACTCGATACTCGCGGGGGAAAAGAGCTCCTACAATGAGCAGTTCTTC. Encoded protein: CASSYSILAGEKSSYNEQFF.

This clonotype was seen many times. CDR3 coding DNA: TGTGCCAGCAGCTTGGTGGGCGCTAGCGGGAGAGAGACCCAGTACTTC. It specifies CASSLVGASGRETQYF. This chain links TRBV7-8 with TRBJ2-5; TRBD2 matches 10 bases. V shed 3 bases, J shed 4 bases, and the junction held 8 bases outside the gene matches. The CDR3 is 16 amino acids. Germline CDR1 and CDR2: SGHVS and FQNEAQ.

On this clonotype itself: A far larger clone is a single base away, which makes a read error likely. J is TRBJ2-1 and V is TRBV28; TRBD1 matches at 7 bases. The germline CDR1 and CDR2 sequences are MDHEN and SYDVKM. V shed 9 bases, J shed 10 bases, and the junction held 12 bases outside the gene matches. The CDR3 consists of 13 residues. CDR3 in DNA: TGTGCCAGTCTAGACAGGGCAACCTACGAGCAGTTCTTC. As protein: CASLDRATYEQFF.

The CDR3 coding sequence is TGTGCCACGGACACCGGCTACGAGCAGTACTTC. Its protein product is CATDTGYEQYF. The chain combines TRBV19 with TRBJ2-7; a weak D match, TRBD1 (5 bases). The length of the CDR3 is 11 residues. CDR1 and CDR2 (germline): LNHDA, SQIVND (reference sequence). V was clipped by 10 bases and J by 3 bases, with 10 bases between them. The full variable domain, completed using reference TRBV19 and TRBJ2-7, is DGGITQSPKYLFRKEGQNVTLSCEQNLNHDAMYWYRQDPGQGLRLIYYSQIVNDFQKGDIAEGYSVSREKKESFPLTVTSAQKNPTAFYLCATDTGYEQYFGPGTRLTVT.

DNA of the CDR3: TGTGCCAGCAGCCAAGATCTGGCGGGAGGGCCCGGAGATACGCAGTATTTT. Translating gives CASSQDLAGGPGDTQYF. The chain links TRBV4-2 to TRBJ2-3, with 9 bases identical to TRBD2. V was clipped by 0 bases and J by 5 bases; unmatched bases: 9. The germline V gene encodes CDR1 LGHNA and CDR2 YNFKEQ. The CDR3 sequence is 17 residues long.

With respect to this clonotype: A single base is all that separates this from a far larger clone, so a read error is likely. The rearrangement joins TRBV7-9 to TRBJ1-2; TRBD1 matches at 12 bases. V shed 5 bases and J 7 bases; nucleotides not matched to a gene: 11. CDR3 length: 16 residues. CDR1 and CDR2 from the germline V gene are SEHNR and FQNEAQ (reference sequence). CDR3 sequence (DNA): TGTGCCAGCAGCCCAGAGGGGACAGGGGGCGTCGGTGGCTACACCTTC. This gives the protein CASSPEGTGGVGGYTF.

This clonotype has at least ten counts. This sequence joins TRBV6-1 and TRBJ2-2, with unresolved D. V lost 6 bases and J 3 bases, leaving 14 bases between the germline ends. CDR3 length equals 15 residues. The V gene's germline CDR1 is MNHNS and CDR2 SASEGT. CDR3 sequence: CASRKEFIDTGELFF. In nucleotides, the CDR3 is TGTGCCAGCAGGAAAGAGTTTATCGACACCGGGGAGCTGTTTTTT.

The chain is built from TRBV6-2 or TRBV6-3 and TRBJ2-1; no definite D call. The CDR3 is 16 amino acids. The V end lost 6 bases, the J end lost 3 bases, and 18 bases lay between the germline ends. Germline V CDR1 and CDR2: MNHEY, SVGEGT. The DNA for the CDR3 is TGTGCCAGCAGCCTGATGCGGCAGACGGACTACAATGAGCAGTTCTTC. This encodes CASSLMRQTDYNEQFF.

This clonotype came up many times. The rearrangement uses TRBV28 and TRBJ1-6; 8 bases match TRBD1. The V segment lost 3 bases and the J segment 9 bases; nucleotides outside the gene matches: 7. Germline V gene data show CDR1 as MDHEN and CDR2 as SYDVKM. The CDR3 spans 15 residues. The CDR3 here is CASSFATGVRSPLHF. CDR3 bases: TGTGCCAGCAGTTTCGCGACAGGGGTTCGTTCACCCCTCCACTTT.